A single sample gave rise to the 22 T cell receptor beta chains below, sequenced in a study of blood T cell repertoires in COVID-19. The protocol was immunoSEQ multiplex PCR, while the TCRdb copy is restricted to in-frame clones and leaves out a portion. The sample lists some 200,000 clones, approximately 84% occurring once. Input material: peripheral blood. The receptors were sampled from a man aged 45-65 years who had recovered from COVID-19.

The chain couples TRBV7-2 to TRBJ2-7; maybe TRBD2 (6 bases). Germline V gene sequence: CDR1 SGHTA, CDR2 FQGNSA. V lost 6 bases to trimming and J lost 4 bases, with 22 bases between them. The CDR3 runs 16 residues. CDR3 sequence reads: CASSPKEGRVRYEQYF. In DNA, the CDR3 is TGTGCCAGCAGTCCCAAGGAGGGGCGCGTGAGGTACGAGCAGTACTTC.

This clone came up a few times. This chain links TRBV18 with TRBJ2-1; 14 bases match TRBD2. This CDR3 is 15 amino acids long. The V segment lost 4 bases and the J segment 10 bases; nucleotides outside the gene matches: 6. Germline V gene sequence: CDR1 KGHSH, CDR2 LQKENI. Here the CDR3 reads CASSLRLAGGGEQFF. CDR3 DNA: TGTGCCAGCTCACTCCGACTAGCGGGAGGGGGAGAGCAGTTCTTC. The full variable domain, rest sourced from reference TRBV18 and TRBJ2-1, is NAGVMQNPRHLVRRRGQEARLRCSPMKGHSHVYWYRQLPEEGLKFMVYLQKENIIDESGMPKERFSAEFPKEGPSILRIQQVVRGDSAAYFCASSLRLAGGGEQFFGPGTRLTVL.

The sample holds one count of this clone. The CDR3, as DNA: TGTGCCAGCAGCTCACGACTAGCGGGGGAATACAATGAGCAGTTCTTC. Translating it yields CASSSRLAGEYNEQFF. The chain has TRBV11-3 and TRBJ2-1; 12 bases map to TRBD2. The CDR3 runs to 16 residues. Germline CDR1 and CDR2: SGHNT and YENEEA. Trimming removed 4 bases from V and 4 bases from J; junction bases left unmatched: 5.

The chain employs TRBV5-1 and TRBJ2-3; 9 positions match TRBD1. The germline gives CDR1 SGHRS, CDR2 YFSETQ. The CDR3 covers 15 residues. The V and J ends lost 0 bases and 5 bases, in that order; junction bases with no gene match: 4. CDR3 nucleotide sequence: TGCGCCAGCAGCTTGGCGGGACAGGGAGTAGATACGCAGTATTTT. It encodes CASSLAGQGVDTQYF.

This clone was seen only a few times. CDR3 loop: CASSLDGRESKRNEQFF. DNA of the CDR3: TGTGCCAGCAGCTTAGATGGTCGGGAGTCAAAGCGGAATGAGCAGTTCTTC. The chain has TRBV11-3 and TRBJ2-1; the D gene is possibly TRBD2 (6 bases). V was clipped by 0 bases and J by 7 bases, with 19 bases between them. Germline lookup yields CDR1 SGHNT and CDR2 YENEEA. The CDR3 runs 17 residues.

This clone was counted a few times. The chain uses TRBV2 and TRBJ2-5; D remains unclear. Germline lookup yields CDR1 SNHLY and CDR2 FYNNEI. Between the trimmed V and J ends, which lost 7 bases and 2 bases, there was a span of 11 bases. This CDR3 contains 13 residues. The CDR3 loop reads CASNRFRQETQYF. CDR3 nucleotide sequence: TGTGCCAGCAATCGATTTAGACAAGAGACCCAGTACTTC.

The genes are TRBV7-2 and TRBJ2-5, with no clear D. The CDR3 is 14 amino acids. Germline CDR1 reads SGHTA; CDR2 reads FQGNSA. The V gene lost 5 bases and the J gene lost 5 bases, with 15 bases spanning the gap. CDR3 DNA sequence: TGTGCCAGCAGCCTGCTAAGTTTTACGGAGACCCAGTACTTC. Translating gives CASSLLSFTETQYF.

CDR3 sequence: CASSFGSSYEQYF. The CDR3 bases are TGCGCCAGCAGCTTCGGGAGCTCCTACGAGCAGTACTTC. V gene TRBV5-1 combines with J gene TRBJ2-7, with D possibly TRBD2 on 6 matching bases. CDR3 length: 13 amino acids. The germline CDR1 and CDR2 sequences are SGHRS and YFSETQ. V lost 2 bases to trimming and J lost 0 bases, with 6 bases between them.

This clone has just a few counts. The CDR3 bases are TGTGCCAGCAGCTTAAGGGGACAGGGGAGTGAGACCCAGTACTTC. Protein sequence: CASSLRGQGSETQYF. The rearrangement links TRBV7-9 to TRBJ2-5, with 10 positions matching TRBD1. V lost 2 bases to trimming and J lost 5 bases; unmatched junction nucleotides: 5. CDR3 size: 15 residues. Germline V lookup: CDR1 SEHNR, CDR2 FQNEAQ (reference sequence).

CDR3 DNA sequence: TGTGCCACCAGCAGATCGGGGGGGTATGGCTACACCTTC. This codes for CATSRSGGYGYTF. The chain combines TRBV15 with TRBJ1-2; the D gene is possibly TRBD1 (5 bases). Between the trimmed V and J ends, which lost 2 bases and 5 bases, there was a span of 9 bases. This CDR3 spans 13 amino acids. Germline loops: CDR1 LNHNV, CDR2 YYDKDF (reference sequence).

V usage is TRBV5-1 and J usage is TRBJ1-4; D perhaps matches TRBD1 (5 bases). Germline assignment: CDR1 SGHRS and CDR2 YFSETQ. This CDR3 spans 14 amino acids. V lost 4 bases and J 8 bases, leaving 15 bases between the germline ends. The CDR3 protein is CASSRSDSGEKLFF. The CDR3 bases are TGCGCCAGCAGCCGGAGTGACAGCGGGGAAAAACTGTTTTTT.

The CDR3, as DNA: TGTGCCAGTAGTAAGGCTAGCGGAGCCTACGAGCAGTACTTC. This codes for CASSKASGAYEQYF. This chain links TRBV19 with TRBJ2-7; 7 bases align to TRBD2. Germline V gene sequence: CDR1 LNHDA, CDR2 SQIVND (reference sequence). The V and J ends lost 4 bases and 2 bases, in that order; junction bases with no gene match: 5. The CDR3 length is 14 residues.

The chain carries TRBV24-1 and TRBJ1-5, with 9 bases aligning to TRBD1. CDR1 and CDR2 (germline): KGHDR, SFDVKD. The ends lost 0 bases at V and 3 bases at J; junction bases unmatched: 5. CDR3 length: 17 amino acids. CDR3 nucleotides: TGTGCCACCAGTGATTTGAAGTGGGACAGGGACAATCAGCCCCAGCATTTT. Translated, it gives CATSDLKWDRDNQPQHF.

The genes are TRBV7-9 and TRBJ2-2, with 7 positions matching TRBD2. CDR1 SEHNR and CDR2 FQNEAQ come from the germline V gene (reference sequence). This CDR3 spans 15 amino acids. V was pared by 3 bases and J by 5 bases, with 6 bases of the junction left unmatched. CDR3 DNA: TGTGCCAGCAGCTTGGCGGGAGTTCGGACCGGGGAGCTGTTTTTT. Its translation: CASSLAGVRTGELFF. The variable domain in full, with the rest retrieved from reference TRBV7-9 and TRBJ2-2, is DTGVSQNPRHKITKRGQNVTFRCDPISEHNRLYWYRQTLGQGPEFLTYFQNEAQLEKSRLLSDRFSAERPKGSFSTLEIQRTEQGDSAMYLCASSLAGVRTGELFFGEGSRLTVL.

The chain couples TRBV12-2 to TRBJ2-1; the listed D gene, TRBD2, was not tested against the DNA. TRBV12-2 is tagged as a pseudogene. The CDR3 is made up of 14 amino acids. The CDR3 here is CAPDRSSGNNEQFF. CDR3 DNA: TGTGCACCCGACCGGTCTAGCGGGAACAATGAGCAGTTCTTC.

This rearrangement joins TRBV5-8 to TRBJ1-6, with TRBD1 as a possible D gene (6 bases). V lost 4 bases and J lost 3, with 17 bases in between. CDR1 SGHTS and CDR2 YDEGEE come from the germline V gene. The length of the CDR3 is 17 residues. The DNA for the CDR3 is TGTGCCAGCAGCCCAAGGGGGGGAAAGGGCTATAATTCACCCCTCCACTTT. Protein product: CASSPRGGKGYNSPLHF.

The chain recombines TRBV11-2 with TRBJ2-1; 10 positions match TRBD2. Germline V lookup: CDR1 SGHAT, CDR2 FQNNGV. Losses at the gene ends were 5 bases for V and 3 bases for J; bases not matched to a gene: 4. The CDR3 sequence is 15 residues long. The DNA of the CDR3 is TGTGCCAGCAGCAGGACTAGCGGAAGCTACAATGAGCAGTTCTTC. Its protein product is CASSRTSGSYNEQFF.

The chain links TRBV10-1 to TRBJ1-3; D call uncertain. Germline V gene lookup returns CDR1 WNHNN and CDR2 SYGVQD (reference sequence). The CDR3 is made up of 13 amino acids. V lost 3 bases, J lost 10 bases, and 13 bases lay in between. In nucleotides, the CDR3 is TGCGCCAGCAGTGACTTCGCCCGCGGAACCATATATTTT. Translated, it gives CASSDFARGTIYF.

The chain recombines TRBV5-5 with TRBJ2-2, with TRBD2 identical over 15 bases. The CDR3 is 19 residues long. CDR1 is SGHKS and CDR2 is YYEKEE in the germline V gene (reference sequence). J lost 4 bases, V lost 0 bases, and 7 bases had no gene match. DNA for the CDR3: TGTGCCAGCAGCTTGGATGGACTAGCGGGAGGGCCGAGCACCGGGGAGCTGTTTTTT. Protein: CASSLDGLAGGPSTGELFF. The full variable domain, its missing parts supplied by reference TRBV5-5 and TRBJ2-2, is DAGVTQSPTHLIKTRGQQVTLRCSPISGHKSVSWYQQVLGQGPQFIFQYYEKEERGRGNFPDRFSARQFPNYSSELNVNALLLGDSALYLCASSLDGLAGGPSTGELFFGEGSRLTVL.

V gene TRBV5-6 combines with J gene TRBJ1-4; 12 bases are a match to TRBD1. CDR1 is SGHDT, CDR2 YYEEEE, per germline. The ends lost 4 bases at V and 8 bases at J; junction bases unmatched: 9. The CDR3 spans 16 residues. CDR3 sequence: CASSGGTGGAWEKLFF. The CDR3 DNA sequence: TGTGCCAGCAGCGGTGGGACAGGGGGCGCTTGGGAAAAACTGTTTTTT.

This clone was recorded only once. The chain has TRBV18 and TRBJ2-3, with 11 bases that match TRBD2. The CDR3 length is 16 residues. V lost 0 bases and J lost 6; bases outside the gene matches: 5. Germline lookup yields CDR1 KGHSH and CDR2 LQKENI. For the CDR3, the DNA is TGTGCCAGCTCACCACCTAGCGGGAGGGCCCTTGATACGCAGTATTTT. Translated, it gives CASSPPSGRALDTQYF.

The J gene is TRBJ2-2, the V gene TRBV6-5; TRBD2 matches at 12 bases. The junction had 4 bases not matched to a gene; V was cut back by 7 bases and J by 4 bases. Germline values: CDR1 MNHEY, CDR2 SVGAGI. The CDR3 covers 15 residues. The CDR3 protein is CASTGLAGTTGELFF. The CDR3 DNA sequence: TGTGCCAGCACGGGACTAGCGGGTACCACCGGGGAGCTGTTTTTT.